Listed here are 11 T cell receptor beta chains from one sample, sequenced in a study of regulatory T cells in long-lasting Graves disease. The authors built TCR beta libraries using iRepertoire HTBI primers and Arm-PCR of CDR3 regions. TCRdb re-called the multiplex PCR reads with MiXCR, one entry per CDR3 protein. The repertoire has fewer than 600,000 distinct CDR3 sequences, about 20% of them found once; the top ten carry about 12%. Time point of the sample: persistent/refractory GD, antithyroid drugs over 5 years with positive TRAb. The authors made the TCR library using RNA they extracted from PBMCs. Sample: peripheral blood mononuclear cells (PBMCs), taken when the disease was refractory, from a patient treated with antithyroid drugs. Receptors originate from a female donor with Graves disease.

V is TRBV6-2 or TRBV6-3 and J is TRBJ2-3, with D perhaps TRBD2 (5 bases). This CDR3 has 12 residues. CDR1 and CDR2 from the germline V gene are MNHEY and SVGEGT. V lost 6 bases and J lost 4, with 8 bases in between. In DNA form, the CDR3 reads TGTGCCAGCAGAGCAGCGGCAGATACGCAGTATTTT. Amino acids: CASRAAADTQYF.

The chain couples TRBV7-2 to TRBJ2-3; D is possibly TRBD2 (5 bases). The V and J ends lost 5 bases and 2 bases respectively, with 17 bases between them. CDR3 length equals 16 residues. The germline CDR1 and CDR2 sequences are SGHTA and FQGNSA. DNA of the CDR3: TGTGCCAGCAGCGCAAGACTAAGCGGTGACACAGATACGCAGTATTTT. Its translation: CASSARLSGDTDTQYF.

V gene TRBV15 combines with J gene TRBJ1-2; D perhaps matches TRBD1 (5 bases). V lost 8 bases to trimming and J lost 1 base, with 26 bases between them. There are 18 residues in the CDR3. Germline CDR1 and CDR2: LNHNV and YYDKDF (reference sequence). CDR3 residues: CATAPRREPERGNYGYTF. The CDR3 DNA sequence: TGTGCCACCGCACCCCGCCGTGAGCCCGAAAGGGGTAACTATGGCTACACCTTC.

This clonotype was recorded a few times. The chain combines TRBV28 with TRBJ2-1; 9 bases agree with TRBD2. CDR3 size: 16 residues. Germline assignment: CDR1 MDHEN and CDR2 SYDVKM. Trimming removed 2 bases from V and 2 bases from J; junction bases left unmatched: 4. CDR3 DNA: TGTGCCAGCAGTTTAGGAGCGGGAGGTCCCTACAATGAGCAGTTCTTC. As protein: CASSLGAGGPYNEQFF.

This clonotype was picked up a small number of times. This chain links TRBV6-2 or TRBV6-3 with TRBJ2-1; TRBD2 matches 8 bases. The CDR3 consists of 16 residues. The V gene's germline CDR1 is MNHEY and CDR2 SVGEGT. J gave up 4 bases and V 2 bases, and 7 bases lay outside the gene matches. The CDR3 loop reads CASSYQGGGSYNEQFF. The CDR3 DNA sequence: TGTGCCAGCAGTTACCAGGGCGGGGGGTCATACAATGAGCAGTTCTTC.

This clonotype has just a few counts. V usage is TRBV6-2 or TRBV6-3 and J usage is TRBJ1-6; 7 positions match TRBD1. V lost 3 bases, J lost 8 bases, and 13 bases stayed unmatched. Germline CDR1 reads MNHEY; CDR2 reads SVGEGT. This CDR3 has 17 amino acids. As DNA, the CDR3 is TGTGCCAGCAGTTATGGAGGGGGCTGGAGGTTCGATTCACCCCTCCACTTT. It specifies CASSYGGGWRFDSPLHF.

This clonotype came up many times. V gene TRBV28 combines with J gene TRBJ1-2; weak D call: TRBD1 (6 bases). V dropped 6 bases and J dropped 2 bases, with 16 bases sitting between them. CDR1 MDHEN and CDR2 SYDVKM come from the germline V gene. The CDR3 contains 15 residues. In DNA form, the CDR3 reads TGTGCCAGCAGAACGATAGGGGGTGGAAACTATGGCTACACCTTC. Translating gives CASRTIGGGNYGYTF.

The V and J genes are TRBV2 and TRBJ2-7; 8 bases align to TRBD1. From germline, CDR1 is SNHLY and CDR2 FYNNEI. V shed 3 bases and J 3 bases; nucleotides not matched to a gene: 4. CDR3 size: 14 residues. The CDR3 nucleotides are TGTGCCAGCAGTGAGCGACAGGGGAACTACGAGCAGTACTTC. This translates into CASSERQGNYEQYF.

The gene calls are TRBV11-2 and TRBJ2-1; 9 nucleotides agree with TRBD2. CDR1 and CDR2 (germline): SGHAT, FQNNGV. The CDR3 is 13 amino acids. Unmatched junction bases numbered 3, after V lost 2 bases and J lost 10 bases. CDR3 nucleotides: TGTGCCAGCAGCTTAAAACTAGCGGGCGAGCAGTTCTTC. It specifies CASSLKLAGEQFF.

On this clonotype itself: One end of the junction fails to match germline, which may point to a read error. The V call is TRBV11-2, the J call TRBJ2-7, with a tentative D call TRBD2 (6 bases). Germline CDR1 is SGHAT and CDR2 is FQNNGV. This CDR3 spans 15 amino acids. Here the CDR3 reads CANSLDSSAFYEQYF. As DNA, the CDR3 is TGTGCCAACAGCTTAGACTCTAGCGCCTTTTACGAGCAGTACTTC.

This chain links TRBV20-1 with TRBJ2-7; unclear D gene. Germline V lookup: CDR1 DFQATT, CDR2 SNEGSKA (reference sequence). V lost 5 bases to trimming and J lost 7 bases, with 12 bases between them. CDR3 size: 11 residues. CDR3 coding DNA: TGCAGTGCTCTAACCCCCCGGGAGCAGTACTTC. Protein: CSALTPREQYF.